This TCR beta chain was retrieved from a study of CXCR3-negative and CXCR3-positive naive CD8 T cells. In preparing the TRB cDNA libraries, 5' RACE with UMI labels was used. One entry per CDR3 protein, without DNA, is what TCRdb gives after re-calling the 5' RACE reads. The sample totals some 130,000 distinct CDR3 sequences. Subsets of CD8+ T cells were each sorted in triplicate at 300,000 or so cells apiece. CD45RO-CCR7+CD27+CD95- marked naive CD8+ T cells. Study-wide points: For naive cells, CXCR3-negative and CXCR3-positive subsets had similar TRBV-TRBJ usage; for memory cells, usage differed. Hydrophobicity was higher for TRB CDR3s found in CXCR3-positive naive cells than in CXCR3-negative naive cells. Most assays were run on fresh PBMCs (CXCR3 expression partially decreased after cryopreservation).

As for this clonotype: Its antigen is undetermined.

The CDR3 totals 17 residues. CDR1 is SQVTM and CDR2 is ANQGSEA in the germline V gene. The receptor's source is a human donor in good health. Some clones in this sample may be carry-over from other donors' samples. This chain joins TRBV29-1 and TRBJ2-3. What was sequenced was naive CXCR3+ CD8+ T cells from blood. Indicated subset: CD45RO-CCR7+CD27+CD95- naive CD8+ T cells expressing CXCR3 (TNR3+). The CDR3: CSVEVGSEGDSTDTQYF.